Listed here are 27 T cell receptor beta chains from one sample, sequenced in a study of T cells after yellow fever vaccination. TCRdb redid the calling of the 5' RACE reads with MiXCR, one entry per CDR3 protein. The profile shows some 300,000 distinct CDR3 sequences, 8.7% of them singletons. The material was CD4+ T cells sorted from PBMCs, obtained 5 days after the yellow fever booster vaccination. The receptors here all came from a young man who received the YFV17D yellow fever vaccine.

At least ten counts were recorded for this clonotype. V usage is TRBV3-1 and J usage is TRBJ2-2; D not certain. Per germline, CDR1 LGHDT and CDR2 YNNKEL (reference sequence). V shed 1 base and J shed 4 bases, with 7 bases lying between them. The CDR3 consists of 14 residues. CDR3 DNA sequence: TGTGCCAGCAGCCAAGGTTCAGGCACCGGGGAGCTGTTTTTT. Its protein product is CASSQGSGTGELFF.

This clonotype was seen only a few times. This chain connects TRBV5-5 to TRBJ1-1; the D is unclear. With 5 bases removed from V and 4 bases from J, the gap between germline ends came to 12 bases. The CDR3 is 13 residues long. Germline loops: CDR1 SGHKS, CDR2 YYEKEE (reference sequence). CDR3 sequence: CASRARVVTEAFF. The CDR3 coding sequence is TGTGCCAGCAGAGCAAGGGTCGTCACTGAAGCTTTCTTT.

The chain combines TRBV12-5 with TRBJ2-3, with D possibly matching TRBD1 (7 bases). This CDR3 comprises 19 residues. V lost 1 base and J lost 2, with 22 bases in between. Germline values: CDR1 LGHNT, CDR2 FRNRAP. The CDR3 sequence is CASGLDSARGTVFTDTQYF. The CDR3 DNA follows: TGTGCTAGTGGTTTGGATTCGGCCCGGGGGACAGTTTTCACAGATACGCAGTATTTT. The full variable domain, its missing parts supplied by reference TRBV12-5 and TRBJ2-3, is DARVTQTPRHKVTEMGQEVTMRCQPILGHNTVFWYRQTMMQGLELLAYFRNRAPLDDSGMPKDRFSAEMPDATLATLKIQPSEPRDSAVYFCASGLDSARGTVFTDTQYFGPGTRLTVL.

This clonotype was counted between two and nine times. This CDR3 is CASGLSAWSSYNEQFF. In nucleotides, the CDR3 is TGTGCTAGTGGTCTCTCCGCCTGGAGCTCCTACAATGAGCAGTTCTTC. The V call is TRBV12-5, the J call TRBJ2-1; D remains ambiguous. Germline lookup yields CDR1 LGHNT and CDR2 FRNRAP. V lost 5 bases and J lost 0, with 14 bases in between. The CDR3 is 16 residues long.

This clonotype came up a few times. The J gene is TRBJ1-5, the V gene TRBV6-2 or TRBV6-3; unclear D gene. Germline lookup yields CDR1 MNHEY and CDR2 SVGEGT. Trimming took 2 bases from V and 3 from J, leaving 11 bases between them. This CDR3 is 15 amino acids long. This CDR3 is CASSYPRITNQPQHF. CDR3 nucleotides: TGTGCCAGCAGTTACCCGCGCATTACCAATCAGCCCCAGCATTTT.

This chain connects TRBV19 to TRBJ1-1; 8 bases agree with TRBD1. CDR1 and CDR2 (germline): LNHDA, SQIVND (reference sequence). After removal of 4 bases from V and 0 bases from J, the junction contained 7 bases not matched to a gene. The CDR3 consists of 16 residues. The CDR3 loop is CASSRGTGGMNTEAFF. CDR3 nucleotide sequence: TGTGCCAGTAGTAGGGGGACAGGAGGGATGAACACTGAAGCTTTCTTT.

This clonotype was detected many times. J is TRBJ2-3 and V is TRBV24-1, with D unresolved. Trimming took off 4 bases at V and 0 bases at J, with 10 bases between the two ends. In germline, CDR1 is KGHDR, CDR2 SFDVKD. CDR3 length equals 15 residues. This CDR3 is CATSDPTDSTDTQYF. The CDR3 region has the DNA TGTGCCACCAGTGACCCCACAGACAGCACAGATACGCAGTATTTT.

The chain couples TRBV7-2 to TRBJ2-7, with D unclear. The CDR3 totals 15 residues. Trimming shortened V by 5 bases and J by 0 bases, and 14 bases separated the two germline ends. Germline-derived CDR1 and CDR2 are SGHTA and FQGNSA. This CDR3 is CASSDQADLSYEQYF. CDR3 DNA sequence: TGTGCCAGCAGCGACCAGGCGGACCTCTCCTACGAGCAGTACTTC.

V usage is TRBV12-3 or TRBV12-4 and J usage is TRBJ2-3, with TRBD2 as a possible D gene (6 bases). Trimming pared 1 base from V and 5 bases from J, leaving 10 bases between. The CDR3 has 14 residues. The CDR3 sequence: CASSLGGVVDTQYF. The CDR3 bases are TGTGCCAGCAGTTTAGGCGGGGTTGTAGATACGCAGTATTTT.

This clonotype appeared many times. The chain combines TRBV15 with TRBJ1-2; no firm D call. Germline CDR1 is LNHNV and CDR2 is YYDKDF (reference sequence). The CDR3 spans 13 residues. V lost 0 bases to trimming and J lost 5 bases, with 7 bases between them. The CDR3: CATSRDGVYGYTF. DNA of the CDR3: TGTGCCACCAGCAGAGACGGGGTTTATGGCTACACCTTC.

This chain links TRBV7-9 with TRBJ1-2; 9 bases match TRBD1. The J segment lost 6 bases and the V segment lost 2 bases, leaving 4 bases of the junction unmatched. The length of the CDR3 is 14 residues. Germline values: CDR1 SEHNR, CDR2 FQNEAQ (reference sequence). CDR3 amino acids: CASSLWDRANGYTF. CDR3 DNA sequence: TGTGCCAGCAGCTTATGGGACAGGGCCAATGGCTACACCTTC.

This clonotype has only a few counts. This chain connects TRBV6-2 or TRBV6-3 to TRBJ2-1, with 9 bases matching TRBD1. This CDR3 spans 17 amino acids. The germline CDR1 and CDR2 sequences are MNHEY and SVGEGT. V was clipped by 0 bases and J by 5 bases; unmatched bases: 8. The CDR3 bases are TGTGCCAGCAGTTACTCCCGGGACAGGGTGTCCCACAATGAGCAGTTCTTC. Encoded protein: CASSYSRDRVSHNEQFF.

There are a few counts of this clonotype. As DNA, the CDR3 is TGTGCCAGCTCACCACCGTACAGAGGCTCTGGAAACACCATATATTTT. It specifies CASSPPYRGSGNTIYF. The chain employs TRBV18 and TRBJ1-3; D remains unclear. Germline CDR1 and CDR2: KGHSH and LQKENI. The CDR3 sequence is 16 residues long. With 0 bases removed from V and 0 bases from J, the gap between germline ends came to 9 bases.

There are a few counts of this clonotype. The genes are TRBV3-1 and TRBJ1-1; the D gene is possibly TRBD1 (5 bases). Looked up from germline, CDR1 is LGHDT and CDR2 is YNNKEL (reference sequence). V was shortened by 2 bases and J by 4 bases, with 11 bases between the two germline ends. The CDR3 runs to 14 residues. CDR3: CASSQRERGTEAFF. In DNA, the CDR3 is TGTGCCAGCAGCCAACGTGAGAGGGGCACTGAAGCTTTCTTT.

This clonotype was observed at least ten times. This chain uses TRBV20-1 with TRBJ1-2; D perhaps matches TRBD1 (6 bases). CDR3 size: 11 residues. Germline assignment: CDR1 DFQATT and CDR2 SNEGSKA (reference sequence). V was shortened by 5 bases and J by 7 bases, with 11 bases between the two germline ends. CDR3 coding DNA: TGCAGTGCTGGAACAGGGTTTGGCTACACCTTC. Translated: CSAGTGFGYTF.

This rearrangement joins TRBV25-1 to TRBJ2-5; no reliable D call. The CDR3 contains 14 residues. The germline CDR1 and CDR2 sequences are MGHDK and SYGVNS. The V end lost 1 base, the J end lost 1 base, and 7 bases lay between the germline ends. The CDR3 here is CASSESGGQETQYF. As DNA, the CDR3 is TGTGCCAGCAGTGAATCGGGCGGCCAAGAGACCCAGTACTTC.

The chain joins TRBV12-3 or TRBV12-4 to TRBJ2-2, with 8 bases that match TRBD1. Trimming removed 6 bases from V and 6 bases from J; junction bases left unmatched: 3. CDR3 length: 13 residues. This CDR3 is CASRQQGAGELFF. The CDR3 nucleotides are TGTGCCAGCAGGCAACAGGGGGCCGGGGAGCTGTTTTTT.

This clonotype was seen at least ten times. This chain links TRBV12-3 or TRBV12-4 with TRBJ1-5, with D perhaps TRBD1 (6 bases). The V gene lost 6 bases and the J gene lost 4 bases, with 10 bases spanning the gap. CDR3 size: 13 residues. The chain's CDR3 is CASRDTGNQPQHF. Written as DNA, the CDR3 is TGTGCCAGCAGAGACACAGGGAATCAGCCCCAGCATTTT.

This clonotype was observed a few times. CDR3 bases: TGTGCCAGTAGCCCGGGACAGGGTGGAAGGCATTTT. This sequence encodes CASSPGQGGRHF. The chain uses TRBV19 and TRBJ1-5; 9 nucleotides agree with TRBD1. Germline V gene data show CDR1 as LNHDA and CDR2 as SQIVND (reference sequence). Trimming took 6 bases from V and 15 from J; bases not matched to a gene: 9. The length of the CDR3 is 12 residues.

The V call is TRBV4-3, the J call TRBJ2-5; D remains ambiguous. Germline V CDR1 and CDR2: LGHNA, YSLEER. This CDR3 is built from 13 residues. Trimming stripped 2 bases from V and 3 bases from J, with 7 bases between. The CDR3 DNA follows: TGCGCCAGCAGCCAACGAATTGAAGAGACCCAGTACTTC. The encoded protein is CASSQRIEETQYF.

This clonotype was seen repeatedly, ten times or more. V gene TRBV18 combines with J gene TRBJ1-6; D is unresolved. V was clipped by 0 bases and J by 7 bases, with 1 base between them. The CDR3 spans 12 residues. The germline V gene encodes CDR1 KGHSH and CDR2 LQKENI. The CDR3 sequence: CASSPPNSPLHF. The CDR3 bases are TGTGCCAGCTCACCACCCAATTCACCCCTCCACTTT. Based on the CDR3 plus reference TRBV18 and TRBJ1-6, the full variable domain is NAGVMQNPRHLVRRRGQEARLRCSPMKGHSHVYWYRQLPEEGLKFMVYLQKENIIDESGMPKERFSAEFPKEGPSILRIQQVVRGDSAAYFCASSPPNSPLHFGNGTRLTVT.

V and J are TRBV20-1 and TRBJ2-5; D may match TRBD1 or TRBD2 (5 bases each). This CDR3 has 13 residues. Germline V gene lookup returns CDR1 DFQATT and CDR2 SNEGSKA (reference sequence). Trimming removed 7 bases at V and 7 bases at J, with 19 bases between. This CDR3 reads CSEARHLGGTQYF. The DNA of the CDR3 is TGCAGTGAAGCGAGGCACCTTGGGGGGACCCAGTACTTC.

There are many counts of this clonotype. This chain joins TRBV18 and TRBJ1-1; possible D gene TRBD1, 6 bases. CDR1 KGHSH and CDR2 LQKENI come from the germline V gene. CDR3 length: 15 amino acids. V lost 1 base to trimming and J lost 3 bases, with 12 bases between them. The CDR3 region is CASSPRTQGHTEAFF. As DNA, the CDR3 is TGTGCCAGCTCACCACGAACACAGGGACACACTGAAGCTTTCTTT.

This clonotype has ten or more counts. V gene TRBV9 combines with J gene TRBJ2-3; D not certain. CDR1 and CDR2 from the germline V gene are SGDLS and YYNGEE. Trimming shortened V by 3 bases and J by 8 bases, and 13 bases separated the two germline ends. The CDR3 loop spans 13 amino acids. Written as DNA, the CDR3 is TGTGCCAGCAGCGCCCCGACTGTCCCTACGCAGTATTTT. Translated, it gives CASSAPTVPTQYF. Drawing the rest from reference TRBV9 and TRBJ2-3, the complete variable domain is DSGVTQTPKHLITATGQRVTLRCSPRSGDLSVYWYQQSLDQGLQFLIQYYNGEERAKGNILERFSAQQFPDLHSELNLSSLELGDSALYFCASSAPTVPTQYFGPGTRLTVL.

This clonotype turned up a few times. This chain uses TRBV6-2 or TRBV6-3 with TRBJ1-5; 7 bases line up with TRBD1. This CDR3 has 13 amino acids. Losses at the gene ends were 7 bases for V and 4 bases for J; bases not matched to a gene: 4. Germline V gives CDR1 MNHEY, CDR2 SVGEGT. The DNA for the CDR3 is TGTGCCAGCACGGACAGGACTAATCAGCCCCAGCATTTT. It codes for CASTDRTNQPQHF.

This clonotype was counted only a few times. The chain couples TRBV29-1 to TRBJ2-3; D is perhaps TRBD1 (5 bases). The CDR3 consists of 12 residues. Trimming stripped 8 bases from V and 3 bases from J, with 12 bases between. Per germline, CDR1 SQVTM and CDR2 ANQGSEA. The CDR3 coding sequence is TGCAGCTTCAGGGTTAGGACAGATACGCAGTATTTT. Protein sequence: CSFRVRTDTQYF.

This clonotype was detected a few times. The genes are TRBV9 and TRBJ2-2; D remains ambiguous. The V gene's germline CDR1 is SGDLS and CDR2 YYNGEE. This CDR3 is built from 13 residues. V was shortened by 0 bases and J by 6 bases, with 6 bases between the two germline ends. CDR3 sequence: CASSVERPGELFF. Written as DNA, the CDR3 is TGTGCCAGCAGCGTAGAGAGGCCCGGGGAGCTGTTTTTT. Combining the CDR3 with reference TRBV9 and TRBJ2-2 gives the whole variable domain DSGVTQTPKHLITATGQRVTLRCSPRSGDLSVYWYQQSLDQGLQFLIQYYNGEERAKGNILERFSAQQFPDLHSELNLSSLELGDSALYFCASSVERPGELFFGEGSRLTVL.